This T cell receptor (beta chain) was captured in a study of blood T cell repertoires in COVID-19. Study as a whole: COVID-19 samples, acute and convalescent, were from the United States, Italy and Spain.

V was clipped by 3 bases and J by 0 bases, with 15 bases between them. CDR1 is SGHNT, CDR2 YYREEE, per germline (reference sequence). There are 16 residues in the CDR3. Generated by immunoSEQ multiplex PCR, the TCRdb table keeps only in-frame clones and is missing some. The sample records some 270,000 clones, approximately 88% being singletons. This chain connects TRBV5-4 to TRBJ1-2, with D perhaps TRBD1 (5 bases). The TCR comes from a woman in her forties who had been exposed to COVID-19. Sequenced material: PBMCs or T cells enriched from blood (not recorded which). DNA of the CDR3: TGTGCCAGCAGCTGGGGGGAAGAGATTTCTAACTATGGCTACACCTTC. Translation gives CASSWGEEISNYGYTF.